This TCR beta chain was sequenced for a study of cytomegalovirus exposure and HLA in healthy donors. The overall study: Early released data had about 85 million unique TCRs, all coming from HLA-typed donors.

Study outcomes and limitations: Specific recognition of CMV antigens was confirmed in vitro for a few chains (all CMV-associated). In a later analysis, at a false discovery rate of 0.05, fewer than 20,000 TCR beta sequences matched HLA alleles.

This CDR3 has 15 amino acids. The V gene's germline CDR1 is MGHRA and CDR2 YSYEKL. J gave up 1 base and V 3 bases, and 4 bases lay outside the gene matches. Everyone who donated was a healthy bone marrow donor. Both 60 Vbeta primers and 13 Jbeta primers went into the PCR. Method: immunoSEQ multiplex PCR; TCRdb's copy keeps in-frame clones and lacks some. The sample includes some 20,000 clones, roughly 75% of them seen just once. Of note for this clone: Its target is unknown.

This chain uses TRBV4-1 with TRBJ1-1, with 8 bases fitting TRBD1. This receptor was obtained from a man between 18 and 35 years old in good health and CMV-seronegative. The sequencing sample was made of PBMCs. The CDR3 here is CASSQRTGTNTEAFF. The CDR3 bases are TGCGCCAGCAGCCAGAGGACAGGGACGAACACTGAAGCTTTCTTT.